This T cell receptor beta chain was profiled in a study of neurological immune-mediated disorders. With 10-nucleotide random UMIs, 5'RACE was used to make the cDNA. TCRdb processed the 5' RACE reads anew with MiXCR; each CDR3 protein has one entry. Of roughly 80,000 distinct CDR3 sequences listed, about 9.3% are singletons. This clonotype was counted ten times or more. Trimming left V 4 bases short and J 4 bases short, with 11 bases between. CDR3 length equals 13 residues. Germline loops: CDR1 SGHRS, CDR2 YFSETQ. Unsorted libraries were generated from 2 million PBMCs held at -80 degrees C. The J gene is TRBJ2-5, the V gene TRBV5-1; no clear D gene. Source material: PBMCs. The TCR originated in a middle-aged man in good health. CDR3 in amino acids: CASSRLPGETQYF. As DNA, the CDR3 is TGCGCCAGCAGCCGTCTTCCGGGAGAGACCCAGTACTTC. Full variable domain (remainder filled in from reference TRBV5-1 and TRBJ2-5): KAGVTQTPRYLIKTRGQQVTLSCSPISGHRSVSWYQQTPGQGLQFLFEYFSETQRNKGNFPGRFSGRQFSNSRSEMNVSTLELGDSALYLCASSRLPGETQYFGPGTRLLVL.